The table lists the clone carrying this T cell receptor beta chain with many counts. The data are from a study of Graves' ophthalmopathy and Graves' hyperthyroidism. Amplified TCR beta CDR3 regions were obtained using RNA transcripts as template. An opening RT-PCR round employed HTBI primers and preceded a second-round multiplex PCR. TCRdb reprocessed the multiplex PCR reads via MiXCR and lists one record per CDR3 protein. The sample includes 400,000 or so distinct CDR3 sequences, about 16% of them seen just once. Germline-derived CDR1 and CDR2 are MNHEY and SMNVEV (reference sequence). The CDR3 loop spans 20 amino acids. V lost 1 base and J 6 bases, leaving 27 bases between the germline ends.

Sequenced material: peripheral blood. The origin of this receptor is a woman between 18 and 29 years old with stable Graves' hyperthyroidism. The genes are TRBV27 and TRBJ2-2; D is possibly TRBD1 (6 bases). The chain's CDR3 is CASSLLFRDTRAGESGELFF. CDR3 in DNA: TGTGCCAGCAGTTTATTATTTCGGGACACTAGGGCCGGGGAATCCGGGGAGCTGTTTTTT.